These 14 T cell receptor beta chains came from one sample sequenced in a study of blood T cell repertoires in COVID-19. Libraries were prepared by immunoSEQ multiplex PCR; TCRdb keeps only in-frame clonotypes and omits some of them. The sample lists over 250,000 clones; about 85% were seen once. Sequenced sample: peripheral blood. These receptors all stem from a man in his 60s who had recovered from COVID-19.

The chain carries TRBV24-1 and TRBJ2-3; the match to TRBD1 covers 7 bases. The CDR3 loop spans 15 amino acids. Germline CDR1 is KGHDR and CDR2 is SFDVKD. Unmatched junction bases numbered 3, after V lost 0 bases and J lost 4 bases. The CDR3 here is CATSDLLTGPDTQYF. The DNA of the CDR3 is TGTGCCACCAGTGATTTGCTGACAGGGCCAGATACGCAGTATTTT.

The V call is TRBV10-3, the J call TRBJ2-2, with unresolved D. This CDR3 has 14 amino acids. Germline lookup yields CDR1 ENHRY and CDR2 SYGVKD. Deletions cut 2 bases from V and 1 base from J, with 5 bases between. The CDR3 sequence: CAISEGQNTGELFF. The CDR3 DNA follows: TGTGCCATCAGTGAGGGGCAGAACACCGGGGAGCTGTTTTTT.

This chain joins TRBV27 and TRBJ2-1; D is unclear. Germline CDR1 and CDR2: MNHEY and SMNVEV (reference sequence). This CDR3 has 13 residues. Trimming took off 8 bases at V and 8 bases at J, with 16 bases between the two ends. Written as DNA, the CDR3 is TGTGCCAGCGCCATGCGTGAGAACTATGAGCAGTTCTTC. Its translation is CASAMRENYEQFF.

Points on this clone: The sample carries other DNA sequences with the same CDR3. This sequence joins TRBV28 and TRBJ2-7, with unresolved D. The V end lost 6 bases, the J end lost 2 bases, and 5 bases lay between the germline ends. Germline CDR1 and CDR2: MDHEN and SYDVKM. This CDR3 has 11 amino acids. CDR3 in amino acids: CASSLAYEQYF. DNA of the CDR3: TGTGCCAGCAGCCTAGCCTACGAGCAGTACTTC.

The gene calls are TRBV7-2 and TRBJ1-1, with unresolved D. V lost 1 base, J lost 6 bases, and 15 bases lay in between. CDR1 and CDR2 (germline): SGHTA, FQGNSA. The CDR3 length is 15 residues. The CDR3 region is CASSLGREPGAEAFF. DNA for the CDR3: TGTGCCAGCAGCTTAGGTCGGGAACCCGGGGCTGAAGCTTTCTTT.

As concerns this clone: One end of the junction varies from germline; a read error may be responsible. The CDR3 loop is CASSLVRDRDSYEQYF. The CDR3 DNA is TGTGCTAGCAGCTTAGTCCGGGACAGGGACTCCTACGAGCAGTACTTC. The chain joins TRBV7-7 to TRBJ2-7; the match to TRBD1 covers 9 bases. The CDR3 loop spans 16 amino acids. Germline V gene lookup returns CDR1 SSHAT and CDR2 FNYEAQ (reference sequence).

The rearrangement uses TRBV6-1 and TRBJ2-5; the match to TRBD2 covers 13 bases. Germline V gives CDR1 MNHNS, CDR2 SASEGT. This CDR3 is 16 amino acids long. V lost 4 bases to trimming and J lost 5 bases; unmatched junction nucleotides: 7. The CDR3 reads CASSALAGGGPETQYF. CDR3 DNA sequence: TGTGCCAGCAGTGCACTAGCGGGGGGGGGACCTGAGACCCAGTACTTC.

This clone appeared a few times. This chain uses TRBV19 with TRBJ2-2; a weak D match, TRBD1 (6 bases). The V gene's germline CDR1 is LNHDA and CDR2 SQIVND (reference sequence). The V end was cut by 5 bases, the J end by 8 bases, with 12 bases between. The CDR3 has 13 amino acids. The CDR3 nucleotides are TGTGCCAGTAGTCCACAGGGTTTAGGGGAGCTGTTTTTT. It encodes CASSPQGLGELFF.

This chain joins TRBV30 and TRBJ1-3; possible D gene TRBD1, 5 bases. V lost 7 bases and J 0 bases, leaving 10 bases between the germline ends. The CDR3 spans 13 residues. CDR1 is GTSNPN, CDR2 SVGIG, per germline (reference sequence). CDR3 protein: CAFGRGSGNTIYF. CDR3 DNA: TGTGCCTTTGGAAGGGGCTCTGGAAACACCATATATTTT.

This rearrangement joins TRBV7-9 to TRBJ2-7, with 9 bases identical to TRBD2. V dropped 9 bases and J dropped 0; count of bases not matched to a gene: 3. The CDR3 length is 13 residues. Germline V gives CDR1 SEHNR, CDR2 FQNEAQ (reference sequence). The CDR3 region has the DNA TGTGCCAGTAGCGGGGGCTCCTCCTACGAGCAGTACTTC. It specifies CASSGGSSYEQYF.

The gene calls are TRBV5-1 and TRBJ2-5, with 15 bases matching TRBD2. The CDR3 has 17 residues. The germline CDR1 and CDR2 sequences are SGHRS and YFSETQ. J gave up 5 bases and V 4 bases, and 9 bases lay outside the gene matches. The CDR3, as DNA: TGCGCCAGCAGCCCCGGACTAGCGGGGGGGCTGTCGGAGACCCAGTACTTC. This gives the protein CASSPGLAGGLSETQYF.

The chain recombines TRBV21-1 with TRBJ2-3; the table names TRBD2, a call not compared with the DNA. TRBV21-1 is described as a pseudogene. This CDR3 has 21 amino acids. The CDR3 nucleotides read TGTGCCAGCAGCACCCCGGGGACCTCTAGCGGGGGGGCAAGGGGGGCAGATACGCAGTATTTT. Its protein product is CASSTPGTSSGGARGADTQYF.

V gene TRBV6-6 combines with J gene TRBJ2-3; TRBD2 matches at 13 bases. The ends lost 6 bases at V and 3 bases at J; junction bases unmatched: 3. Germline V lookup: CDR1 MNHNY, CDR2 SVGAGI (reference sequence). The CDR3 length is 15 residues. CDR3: CASRTTSGGTDTQYF. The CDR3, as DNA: TGTGCCAGCAGAACGACTAGCGGGGGGACAGATACGCAGTATTTT.

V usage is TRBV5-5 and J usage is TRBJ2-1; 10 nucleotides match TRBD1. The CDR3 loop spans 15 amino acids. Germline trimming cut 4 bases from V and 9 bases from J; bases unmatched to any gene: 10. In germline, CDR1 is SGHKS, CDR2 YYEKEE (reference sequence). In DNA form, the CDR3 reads TGTGCCAGCAGCAACACGGACAGGGGGGGAATTGAGCAGTTCTTC. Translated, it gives CASSNTDRGGIEQFF.